This paragraph covers one T cell receptor beta chain sequence. This sample stems from a study of T-cell memory formation after mild COVID-19. After 5'RACE with constant-segment primers, TCR alpha and TCR beta cDNA libraries carrying sample barcodes and UMIs were obtained. MiXCR, applied by TCRdb to the 5' RACE reads, yields one record per CDR3 protein. The table lists 450,000 or so distinct CDR3 sequences, 20% of them singletons, with more than 8% in the top ten. This CDR3 region has 16 residues. Germline V lookup: CDR1 SGHTA, CDR2 FQGNSA. J was trimmed by 5 bases and V by 1 base; bases with no gene match: 5.

The chain combines TRBV7-2 with TRBJ2-1, with 10 positions matching TRBD2. The receptor was isolated from an adult woman who had mild COVID-19 (a few samples of this study predate the infection). Cell type and time point are not known. The sample was PBMCs or a T cell subset sorted from them (not recorded which). The CDR3 region is CASSLVRLAGNNEQFF. CDR3 bases: TGTGCCAGCAGCTTAGTGCGACTAGCGGGTAACAATGAGCAGTTCTTC.